This T cell receptor (beta chain) was documented in a study of blood T cell repertoires in COVID-19. Study summary: Samples of COVID-19 (acute and convalescent) were obtained from the United States, Italy and Spain. Sources were T cells, B-cell-depleted T cells, or PBMCs; the material itself was cDNA or gDNA.

Deletions cut 7 bases from V and 3 bases from J, with 6 bases between. Germline CDR1 and CDR2: SNHLY and FYNNEI. The CDR3 runs 11 residues. How the authors handled the data: Amplification of reference gene primers provided the estimated nucleated cell counts. Generated by immunoSEQ multiplex PCR, the TCRdb table keeps only in-frame clones and is missing some. V and J calls and clone size are as listed in that table; D and trimming were resolved from the DNA. The sample includes roughly 98,000 clones, roughly 92% of them seen just once. The TCR was taken from a woman in her fifties or sixties with active COVID-19. Sequenced input: peripheral blood. The chain has TRBV2 and TRBJ2-5; perhaps TRBD1 as D (5 bases). CDR3 sequence: CASTREETQYF. Here the CDR3 DNA reads TGTGCCAGCACCAGGGAAGAGACCCAGTACTTC.